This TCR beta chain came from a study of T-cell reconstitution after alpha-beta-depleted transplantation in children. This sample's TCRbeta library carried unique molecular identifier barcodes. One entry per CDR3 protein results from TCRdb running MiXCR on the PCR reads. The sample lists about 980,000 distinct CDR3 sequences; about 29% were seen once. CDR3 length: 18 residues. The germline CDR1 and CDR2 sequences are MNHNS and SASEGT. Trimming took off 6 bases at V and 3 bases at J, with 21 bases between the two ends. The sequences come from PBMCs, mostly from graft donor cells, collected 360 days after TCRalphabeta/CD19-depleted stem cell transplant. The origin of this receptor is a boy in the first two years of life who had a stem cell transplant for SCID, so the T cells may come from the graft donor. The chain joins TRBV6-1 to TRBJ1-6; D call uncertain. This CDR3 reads CASSPTDAGHVYNSPLHF. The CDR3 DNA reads TGTGCCAGCAGCCCGACTGACGCCGGCCATGTCTATAATTCACCCCTCCACTTT.